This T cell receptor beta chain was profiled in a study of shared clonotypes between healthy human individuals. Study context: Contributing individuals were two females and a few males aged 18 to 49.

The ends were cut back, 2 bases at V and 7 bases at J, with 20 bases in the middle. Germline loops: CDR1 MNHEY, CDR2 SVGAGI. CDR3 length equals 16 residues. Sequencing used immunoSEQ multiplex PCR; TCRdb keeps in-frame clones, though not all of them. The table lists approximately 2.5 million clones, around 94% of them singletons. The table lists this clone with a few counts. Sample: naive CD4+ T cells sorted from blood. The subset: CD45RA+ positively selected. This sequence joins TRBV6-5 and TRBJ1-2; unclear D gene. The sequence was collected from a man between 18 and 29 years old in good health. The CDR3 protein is CASSYKSRGGLSGYTF. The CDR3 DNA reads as TGTGCCAGCAGTTACAAATCTCGGGGAGGGCTGTCTGGCTACACCTTC.